One sample yielded the 5 T cell receptor beta chains listed below, sequenced in a study of T cell responses to AZD1222 COVID-19 vaccine. TCRdb's table, derived via immunoSEQ multiplex PCR, lists solely in-frame clones and lacks some. The profile covers roughly 150,000 clones, with around nine tenths appearing a single time and roughly 4.7% taken by the ten largest. Here the sequenced sample was peripheral blood, taken on day 0 of AZD1222 vaccination. The receptor set was obtained from an adult in good health.

The chain employs TRBV6-5 and TRBJ2-7; 10 bases align to TRBD2. V lost 5 bases to trimming and J lost 7 bases; unmatched junction nucleotides: 11. CDR3 length: 15 amino acids. The V gene's germline CDR1 is MNHEY and CDR2 SVGAGI. The CDR3 region has the DNA TGTGCCAGCAGTCCCCTCGAAGCGGGAGGGGGAGAGCAGTACTTC. Its protein is CASSPLEAGGGEQYF.

The rearrangement uses TRBV6-2 or TRBV6-3 and TRBJ1-5, with unresolved D. Looked up from germline, CDR1 is MNHEY and CDR2 is SVGEGT. The CDR3 has 14 residues. Trimming removed 6 bases at V and 3 bases at J, with 12 bases between. CDR3 sequence (DNA): TGTGCCAGCAGCTCGGACGGGTTCAATCAGCCCCAGCATTTT. It specifies CASSSDGFNQPQHF.

The V gene is TRBV12-3 or TRBV12-4, the J gene TRBJ2-5; 9 bases match TRBD1. Trimming took 8 bases from V and 5 from J; bases not matched to a gene: 3. The CDR3 runs 12 residues. CDR3 nucleotide sequence: TGTGCCAGCGGAGACAGGGGGGAGACCCAGTACTTC. The encoded protein is CASGDRGETQYF.

The chain combines TRBV19 with TRBJ2-1, with 10 bases aligning to TRBD2. V trimming: 2 bases; J trimming: 2 bases; junction bases outside the gene matches: 0. The CDR3 contains 15 residues. The V gene's germline CDR1 is LNHDA and CDR2 SQIVND (reference sequence). The CDR3 sequence: CASSITSGAYNEQFF. The CDR3 coding sequence is TGTGCCAGTAGTATAACTAGCGGGGCCTACAATGAGCAGTTCTTC. Using reference TRBV19 and TRBJ2-1 for the parts outside the CDR3, the full variable domain is DGGITQSPKYLFRKEGQNVTLSCEQNLNHDAMYWYRQDPGQGLRLIYYSQIVNDFQKGDIAEGYSVSREKKESFPLTVTSAQKNPTAFYLCASSITSGAYNEQFFGPGTRLTVL.

This clone occurred once. The chain is built from TRBV19 and TRBJ2-7; 8 positions agree with TRBD2. This CDR3 is built from 14 residues. V lost 6 bases to trimming and J lost 5 bases; unmatched junction nucleotides: 9. Germline V gives CDR1 LNHDA, CDR2 SQIVND (reference sequence). The DNA for the CDR3 is TGTGCCAGTAGGGGCAGCGGGAGTATCCACGAGCAGTACTTC. Translated: CASRGSGSIHEQYF.